The 31 T cell receptor beta chains in this list originate from one sample, sequenced in a study of cytomegalovirus exposure and HLA in healthy donors. Clones were read by immunoSEQ multiplex PCR, and TCRdb kept only the in-frame ones, dropping some. The table has 150,000 or so clones, about nine tenths seen once; the top ten hold about 6.6%. The sample consisted of PBMCs. Receptors originate from a woman aged 25 to 39 in good health and CMV-seropositive.

V and J are TRBV5-1 and TRBJ1-2; D unclear. This CDR3 has 15 amino acids. The V and J ends lost 1 base and 2 bases respectively, with 12 bases between them. Germline V lookup: CDR1 SGHRS, CDR2 YFSETQ. The CDR3 DNA reads TGCGCCAGCAGCTTGTCCCCAGAGGAGAACTATGGCTACACCTTC. Its protein product is CASSLSPEENYGYTF.

The rearrangement links TRBV6-1 to TRBJ2-7; possible D gene TRBD2, 6 bases. V was trimmed by 6 bases and J by 6 bases, leaving 12 bases between them. The CDR3 loop spans 12 amino acids. Germline CDR1 is MNHNS and CDR2 is SASEGT. In nucleotides, the CDR3 is TGTGCCAGCAGGGCGGCCGGGGGCGAGCAGTACTTC. This codes for CASRAAGGEQYF.

V gene TRBV6-6 combines with J gene TRBJ1-3; 7 nucleotides agree with TRBD1. The CDR3 runs to 15 residues. Per the germline V gene, CDR1 is MNHNY and CDR2 is SVGAGI (reference sequence). V lost 4 bases to trimming and J lost 7 bases; unmatched junction nucleotides: 10. The CDR3 nucleotides are TGTGCCAGCAGTTCCCTGACAGGGTTTGAGAACACCATATATTTT. This sequence encodes CASSSLTGFENTIYF.

This chain joins TRBV4-1 and TRBJ1-1; D remains ambiguous. The CDR3 length is 13 residues. Between the trimmed V and J ends, which lost 2 bases and 2 bases, there was a span of 6 bases. CDR1 is MGHRA, CDR2 YSYEKL, per germline. In nucleotides, the CDR3 is TGCGCCAGCAGCCAAACAGCAAACACTGAAGCTTTCTTT. This translates into CASSQTANTEAFF.

V is TRBV9 and J is TRBJ2-5; the match to TRBD1 covers 8 bases. Trimming took 3 bases from V and 2 from J; bases not matched to a gene: 3. The length of the CDR3 is 14 residues. Germline V gene data show CDR1 as SGDLS and CDR2 as YYNGEE. CDR3 sequence reads: CASSGGTGQETQYF. CDR3 in DNA: TGTGCCAGCAGCGGCGGGACAGGTCAAGAGACCCAGTACTTC.

The V and J genes are TRBV7-9 and TRBJ2-2; 8 bases match TRBD1. With 5 bases clipped from V and 6 bases from J, the junction kept 20 bases outside the gene matches. Germline loops: CDR1 SEHNR, CDR2 FQNEAQ (reference sequence). The CDR3 consists of 19 residues. The CDR3 region is CASSPRARSDRESSGELFF. CDR3 in DNA: TGTGCCAGCAGCCCTAGGGCCCGATCGGACAGGGAATCATCCGGGGAGCTGTTTTTT.

The genes are TRBV28 and TRBJ2-7; 11 bases agree with TRBD2. The germline gives CDR1 MDHEN, CDR2 SYDVKM. This CDR3 comprises 16 residues. Germline trimming cut 5 bases from V and 4 bases from J; bases unmatched to any gene: 10. The CDR3 coding sequence is TGTGCCAGCAGTCTAGGGCCCGGGACTAGCGGATACGAGCAGTACTTC. Encoded protein: CASSLGPGTSGYEQYF.

The gene calls are TRBV2 and TRBJ1-1; no clear D gene. The CDR3 consists of 16 residues. Germline V CDR1 and CDR2: SNHLY, FYNNEI. V lost 6 bases and J lost 0, with 17 bases in between. This CDR3 is CASSGSSLTVNTEAFF. CDR3 DNA sequence: TGTGCCAGCAGCGGGTCCTCGCTTACGGTGAACACTGAAGCTTTCTTT.

CDR3: CASSLGQGGSGNTIYF. The CDR3 DNA follows: TGTGCCAGCAGCTTAGGACAGGGTGGTTCTGGAAACACCATATATTTT. The chain has TRBV13 and TRBJ1-3, with D perhaps TRBD1 (6 bases). V lost 0 bases and J 1 base, leaving 10 bases between the germline ends. The CDR3 consists of 16 residues. CDR1 is PRHDT, CDR2 FYEKMQ, per germline (reference sequence).

This chain joins TRBV7-2 and TRBJ2-1; a weak D match, TRBD2 (6 bases). CDR1 and CDR2 from the germline V gene are SGHTA and FQGNSA. The CDR3 covers 18 residues. Trimming cost V 6 bases and J 1 base, with 22 bases left between them. CDR3 residues: CASSSSWGGTESYNEQFF. In nucleotides, the CDR3 is TGTGCCAGCAGTTCCTCATGGGGCGGGACGGAGTCCTACAATGAGCAGTTCTTC.

The V and J genes are TRBV27 and TRBJ2-1, with TRBD2 matching 7 bases. CDR1 is MNHEY, CDR2 SMNVEV, per germline (reference sequence). This CDR3 has 14 amino acids. V was clipped by 2 bases and J by 5 bases; unmatched bases: 3. DNA of the CDR3: TGTGCCAGCAGTTTACTAGGACTAGACAATGAGCAGTTCTTC. This translates into CASSLLGLDNEQFF.

The chain carries TRBV5-6 and TRBJ1-2; unclear D gene. Trimming removed 3 bases at V and 3 bases at J, with 18 bases between. CDR1 and CDR2 (germline): SGHDT, YYEEEE. CDR3 length: 16 residues. For the CDR3, the DNA is TGTGCCAGCAGCTCTACTGGGCAGGAAGCATACTATGGCTACACCTTC. Its protein is CASSSTGQEAYYGYTF.

This clone was recorded once. The V and J genes are TRBV29-1 and TRBJ2-1; 9 nucleotides agree with TRBD1. The length of the CDR3 is 15 residues. Trimming cost V 6 bases and J 3 bases; bases outside gene matches: 9. Germline V gene sequence: CDR1 SQVTM, CDR2 ANQGSEA. CDR3 sequence (DNA): TGCAGCGTCGCTAACAGGGGGCGGATCTACAATGAGCAGTTCTTC. It is translated as CSVANRGRIYNEQFF.

V gene TRBV29-1 combines with J gene TRBJ2-1; 11 bases match TRBD1. The CDR3 has 13 residues. V was clipped by 4 bases and J by 8 bases; unmatched bases: 4. Germline V gene sequence: CDR1 SQVTM, CDR2 ANQGSEA. CDR3 DNA: TGCAGCGTTGGGACAGGGGGCGAGGATGAGCAGTTCTTC. This translates into CSVGTGGEDEQFF.

The genes are TRBV7-9 and TRBJ2-5, with 9 bases identical to TRBD1. J gave up 6 bases and V 5 bases, and 7 bases lay outside the gene matches. The CDR3 has 14 residues. From germline, CDR1 is SEHNR and CDR2 FQNEAQ (reference sequence). The CDR3 region has the DNA TGTGCCAGCAGCGATGGGACAGGGCGGAAGACCCAGTACTTC. This encodes CASSDGTGRKTQYF.

V and J are TRBV27 and TRBJ2-7; tentative D call: TRBD2 (6 bases). Trimming cost V 5 bases and J 0 bases, with 20 bases left between them. Germline values: CDR1 MNHEY, CDR2 SMNVEV (reference sequence). The CDR3 is 17 amino acids. The CDR3 bases are TGTGCCAGCAGTCCAACTTGGGGGGTGGGAGTCTCCTACGAGCAGTACTTC. Residues: CASSPTWGVGVSYEQYF.

This CDR3 is CASNKASGTYNEQFF. The CDR3 DNA reads as TGCGCCAGCAACAAGGCTAGCGGGACATACAATGAGCAGTTCTTC. J is TRBJ2-1 and V is TRBV10-2, with 9 bases that match TRBD2. The germline V gene encodes CDR1 WSHSY and CDR2 SAAADI. Trimming at V came to 7 bases and at J to 4 bases, leaving 8 bases not matched to a gene. The CDR3 has 15 amino acids.

The chain is built from TRBV5-8 and TRBJ2-7; no clear D. The CDR3 covers 13 residues. V gave up 2 bases and J gave up 3 bases, with 9 bases separating them. The germline gives CDR1 SGHTS, CDR2 YDEGEE. The CDR3 nucleotides are TGTGCCAGCAGCTTCAAACAGTACTACGAGCAGTACTTC. It specifies CASSFKQYYEQYF.

The chain employs TRBV2 and TRBJ2-3; 8 bases map to TRBD1. The CDR3 is 12 amino acids. J was trimmed by 2 bases and V by 10 bases; bases with no gene match: 2. Germline values: CDR1 SNHLY, CDR2 FYNNEI. The CDR3 coding sequence is TGTGCCAAGACAGGGGCCACAGATACGCAGTATTTT. Its protein product is CAKTGATDTQYF.

This clone was picked up one time. This chain links TRBV6-1 with TRBJ1-2, with a tentative D call TRBD1 (6 bases). The CDR3 is made up of 13 amino acids. V lost 6 bases, J lost 8 bases, and 16 bases lay in between. The V gene's germline CDR1 is MNHNS and CDR2 SASEGT. CDR3 amino acids: CASRETGGVGYTF. The DNA for the CDR3 is TGTGCCAGCAGAGAGACAGGTGGTGTCGGCTACACCTTC.

The DNA for the CDR3 is TGTGCCAGCAGTTTAGTAGCGGGGGGGTGGGAGACCCAGTACTTC. As protein: CASSLVAGGWETQYF. V is TRBV27 and J is TRBJ2-5, with 11 bases fitting TRBD2. CDR1 is MNHEY, CDR2 SMNVEV, per germline (reference sequence). Trimming at V came to 2 bases and at J to 5 bases, leaving 4 bases not matched to a gene. This CDR3 has 15 amino acids.

The chain joins TRBV28 to TRBJ2-7; a possible D gene is TRBD2 (6 bases). V was trimmed by 7 bases and J by 3 bases, leaving 16 bases between them. This CDR3 spans 14 amino acids. CDR1 and CDR2 from the germline V gene are MDHEN and SYDVKM. The CDR3 DNA follows: TGTGCCAGCACCGCCGGGACTGTTAACTACGAGCAGTACTTC. The encoded protein is CASTAGTVNYEQYF.

The chain is built from TRBV2 and TRBJ2-1; 11 bases fit TRBD2. The V segment lost 4 bases and the J segment 2 bases; nucleotides outside the gene matches: 4. The germline V gene has CDR1 SNHLY and CDR2 FYNNEI. This CDR3 contains 16 residues. CDR3 amino acids: CASSAVAGGPYNEQFF. CDR3 nucleotide sequence: TGTGCCAGCAGTGCCGTAGCGGGAGGGCCCTACAATGAGCAGTTCTTC.

In regard to this clone: The identical CDR3 is also encoded by other nucleotide sequences in the sample. The chain couples TRBV2 to TRBJ1-5, with TRBD1 as a possible D gene (5 bases). V was shortened by 6 bases and J by 0 bases, with 9 bases between the two germline ends. The CDR3 covers 14 residues. CDR1 SNHLY and CDR2 FYNNEI come from the germline V gene. CDR3 region: CASRGDSSNQPQHF. DNA of the CDR3: TGTGCCAGCAGAGGGGACTCTAGCAATCAGCCCCAGCATTTT.

The CDR3 DNA is TGTGCCAGCAGTTTAATCCGAGGCAATCAGCCCCAGCATTTT. Translating gives CASSLIRGNQPQHF. The rearrangement joins TRBV28 to TRBJ1-5; D gene uncertain. Trimming cost V 2 bases and J 2 bases, with 7 bases left between them. Germline CDR1 is MDHEN and CDR2 is SYDVKM. The CDR3 consists of 14 residues.

The count of this clone is one. The gene calls are TRBV10-2 and TRBJ1-1; D is perhaps TRBD1 (6 bases). The germline V gene has CDR1 WSHSY and CDR2 SAAADI. Trimming stripped 3 bases from V and 3 bases from J, with 14 bases between. The CDR3 contains 15 residues. The CDR3 protein is CASSDSRGGDTEAFF. DNA of the CDR3: TGCGCCAGCAGTGACTCGAGAGGGGGGGACACTGAAGCTTTCTTT.

The chain combines TRBV19 with TRBJ2-7; the D gene is possibly TRBD1 (5 bases). Germline V gives CDR1 LNHDA, CDR2 SQIVND (reference sequence). This CDR3 is built from 14 residues. The V end lost 5 bases, the J end lost 2 bases, and 13 bases lay between the germline ends. The CDR3 DNA follows: TGTGCCAGTAGTCCTAAAGGGGTCCCCTACGAGCAGTACTTC. Translation gives CASSPKGVPYEQYF.

This clone showed up just once. V usage is TRBV27 and J usage is TRBJ2-3, with 7 bases matching TRBD2. The CDR3 runs 15 residues. Germline loops: CDR1 MNHEY, CDR2 SMNVEV (reference sequence). The V and J ends lost 5 bases and 3 bases, in that order; junction bases with no gene match: 8. For the CDR3, the DNA is TGTGCCAGCAGTCCCTCGGGACTAATAACAGATACGCAGTATTTT. This encodes CASSPSGLITDTQYF.

A single count supports this clone. The chain combines TRBV27 with TRBJ1-1, with TRBD1 as a possible D gene (6 bases). The V end lost 1 base, the J end lost 7 bases, and 13 bases lay between the germline ends. This CDR3 contains 14 residues. Germline V gene data show CDR1 as MNHEY and CDR2 as SMNVEV (reference sequence). For the CDR3, the DNA is TGTGCCAGCAGTTTATACAGGGAAGGCGGTGAAGCTTTCTTT. Translation gives CASSLYREGGEAFF.

CDR3 coding DNA: TGTGCCAGCAGTGAACGGGCAGGGCGCACTAACTATGGCTACACCTTC. This translates into CASSERAGRTNYGYTF. V gene TRBV2 combines with J gene TRBJ1-2, with D perhaps TRBD1 (5 bases). V lost 2 bases and J 0 bases, leaving 13 bases between the germline ends. In germline, CDR1 is SNHLY, CDR2 FYNNEI. There are 16 residues in the CDR3.

The chain is built from TRBV25-1 and TRBJ2-7; D might be TRBD2 (7 bases). CDR3 length: 13 amino acids. The V end lost 6 bases, the J end lost 3 bases, and 12 bases lay between the germline ends. Germline V gene lookup returns CDR1 MGHDK and CDR2 SYGVNS. The CDR3 here is CASSPGGLYEQYF. The CDR3 DNA sequence: TGTGCCAGCAGCCCCGGGGGGCTCTACGAGCAGTACTTC.